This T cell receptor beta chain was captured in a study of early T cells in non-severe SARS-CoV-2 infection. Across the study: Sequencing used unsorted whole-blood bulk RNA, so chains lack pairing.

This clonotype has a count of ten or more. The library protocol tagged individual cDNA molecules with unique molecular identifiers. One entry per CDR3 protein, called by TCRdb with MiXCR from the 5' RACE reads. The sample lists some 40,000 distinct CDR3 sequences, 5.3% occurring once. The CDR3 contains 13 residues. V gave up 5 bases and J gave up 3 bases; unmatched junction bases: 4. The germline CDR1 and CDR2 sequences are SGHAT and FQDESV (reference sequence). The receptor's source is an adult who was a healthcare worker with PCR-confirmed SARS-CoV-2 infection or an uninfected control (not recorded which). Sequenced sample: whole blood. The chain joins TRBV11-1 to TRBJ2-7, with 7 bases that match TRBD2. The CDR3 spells CASSPGTNYEQYF. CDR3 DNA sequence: TGTGCCAGCAGCCCGGGGACTAACTACGAGCAGTACTTC.